The 23 T cell receptor beta chains in this list originate from one sample, sequenced in a study of T cells in Graves' hyperthyroidism and ophthalmopathy. Amplification targeted TCR beta CDR3 regions from RNA transcripts. The HTBI primer set was used in a first-round RT-PCR of the TCR CDR3. TCRdb reanalysed the multiplex PCR reads using MiXCR and keeps one entry per CDR3 protein. The repertoire holds around 340,000 distinct CDR3 sequences, with 18% as singletons. The sequenced sample was blood. These receptors all come from a woman aged 40-49 years with Graves' ophthalmopathy.

Ten or more counts support this clonotype. Here the CDR3 DNA reads TGCGCCAGCAGCTTAGCTAGCGGACACTACGAGCAGTACTTC. Translated, it gives CASSLASGHYEQYF. The chain uses TRBV5-1 and TRBJ2-7; 7 positions agree with TRBD2. V lost 2 bases and J lost 3; bases outside the gene matches: 5. Per the germline V gene, CDR1 is SGHRS and CDR2 is YFSETQ. The CDR3 runs to 14 residues.

The chain couples TRBV6-1 to TRBJ1-2, with no clear D. CDR3 size: 15 residues. CDR1 and CDR2 from the germline V gene are MNHNS and SASEGT. V was cut by 1 base and J by 1 base, with 10 bases left in between. CDR3 region: CASSEGGIFNYGYTF. The CDR3 DNA is TGTGCCAGCAGTGAAGGGGGAATATTTAACTATGGCTACACCTTC.

The chain recombines TRBV12-3 or TRBV12-4 with TRBJ2-7; TRBD2 agrees at 8 bases. The CDR3 is 13 residues long. With V trimmed by 7 bases and J by 2 bases, 4 bases remained unmatched. The chain's CDR3 is CASTRTSPYEQYF. Written as DNA, the CDR3 is TGTGCCAGCACCCGGACTAGCCCCTACGAGCAGTACTTC.

In its sample, this clonotype was seen many times. This chain connects TRBV6-2 or TRBV6-3 to TRBJ2-6; 12 bases align to TRBD1. Germline V gene sequence: CDR1 MNHEY, CDR2 SVGEGT. The V and J ends lost 5 bases and 0 bases, in that order; junction bases with no gene match: 5. This CDR3 has 18 amino acids. Here the CDR3 DNA reads TGTGCCAGCAGTACCGGGACAGGGGGCGCCTCTGGGGCCAACGTCCTGACTTTC. It yields the protein CASSTGTGGASGANVLTF.

This clonotype was counted at least ten times. V usage is TRBV6-5 and J usage is TRBJ1-2; a possible D gene is TRBD1 (6 bases). Deletions cut 6 bases from V and 4 bases from J, with 9 bases between. The length of the CDR3 is 12 residues. CDR1 is MNHEY and CDR2 is SVGAGI in the germline V gene. The CDR3 loop is CASRTGPYGYTF. For the CDR3, the DNA is TGTGCCAGCAGGACAGGTCCCTATGGCTACACCTTC.

This clonotype has ten or more counts. The chain carries TRBV5-1 and TRBJ2-5, with TRBD2 identical over 7 bases. After removal of 4 bases from V and 8 bases from J, the junction contained 5 bases not matched to a gene. CDR1 and CDR2 from the germline V gene are SGHRS and YFSETQ. CDR3 size: 12 residues. CDR3 sequence reads: CASSLKRDTQYF. The DNA for the CDR3 is TGCGCCAGCAGCCTAAAGCGGGATACCCAGTACTTC.

This clonotype was observed at least ten times. V and J are TRBV30 and TRBJ2-5; D is undetermined. V shed 0 bases and J shed 2 bases, with 4 bases lying between them. This CDR3 is 12 amino acids long. CDR1 and CDR2 (germline): GTSNPN, SVGIG (reference sequence). The CDR3 is CAWSVGQETQYF. The CDR3 DNA reads TGTGCCTGGAGTGTCGGGCAAGAGACCCAGTACTTC.

In its sample, this clonotype was seen many times. The V gene is TRBV7-3, the J gene TRBJ2-5, with 7 bases that match TRBD1. The CDR3 extends over 13 amino acids. The germline V gene has CDR1 SGHTA and CDR2 FQGTGA. Losses at the gene ends were 5 bases for V and 5 bases for J; bases not matched to a gene: 5. The CDR3 DNA follows: TGTGCCAGCAGCATCACAGGGGAGGAGACCCAGTACTTC. Translating gives CASSITGEETQYF.

This clonotype was picked up many times. The chain joins TRBV5-1 to TRBJ1-1; no definite D call. V was pared by 0 bases and J by 0 bases, with 9 bases between. Germline V gene data show CDR1 as SGHRS and CDR2 as YFSETQ. The CDR3 spans 15 residues. The CDR3 DNA reads as TGCGCCAGCAGCTTGGATGTGGACTTGAACACTGAAGCTTTCTTT. Its translation is CASSLDVDLNTEAFF.

J is TRBJ2-2 and V is TRBV7-3; the D is unclear. Germline CDR1 reads SGHTA; CDR2 reads FQGTGA. The CDR3 extends over 14 amino acids. The germline V and J ends were trimmed by 7 bases and 2 bases, with 11 bases remaining between them. The CDR3 protein is CASKLGHNTGELFF. CDR3 in DNA: TGTGCCAGCAAATTAGGCCACAACACCGGGGAGCTGTTTTTT.

This clonotype has a count of ten or more. The chain recombines TRBV12-3 or TRBV12-4 with TRBJ1-5, with D possibly TRBD1 on 5 matching bases. V gave up 5 bases and J gave up 4 bases, with 9 bases separating them. This CDR3 comprises 13 residues. The DNA for the CDR3 is TGTGCCAGCAGTGTATGGGGGAATCAGCCCCAGCATTTT. It encodes CASSVWGNQPQHF.

In its sample, this clonotype was seen many times. This chain links TRBV5-1 with TRBJ1-1, with TRBD1 identical over 11 bases. In germline, CDR1 is SGHRS, CDR2 YFSETQ. V lost 4 bases to trimming and J lost 2 bases; unmatched junction nucleotides: 7. The CDR3 is 16 amino acids. DNA for the CDR3: TGCGCCAGCAGCGTCCGGACAGGGGGCCTCAACACTGAAGCTTTCTTT. Encoded protein: CASSVRTGGLNTEAFF.

In this sample, this clonotype turned up many times. This chain joins TRBV7-2 and TRBJ2-7; 7 bases line up with TRBD1. The CDR3 contains 15 residues. With V trimmed by 5 bases and J by 3 bases, 10 bases remained unmatched. The germline gives CDR1 SGHTA, CDR2 FQGNSA. CDR3 amino acids: CASSRDSTGYYEQYF. In nucleotides, the CDR3 is TGTGCCAGCAGCCGCGATTCGACAGGGTACTACGAGCAGTACTTC.

In its sample, this clonotype was seen a few times. A read error may account for a junction end that differs from germline. This sequence joins TRBV5-1 and TRBJ2-5, with D uncertain. CDR3 length: 11 residues. The germline V gene has CDR1 SGHRS and CDR2 YFSETQ. The CDR3 region has the DNA TGCGCCAGCAGCTTCTCGGAGACCCTGTACTTC. Amino acids: CASSFSETLYF.

This clonotype was found many times. The chain combines TRBV11-2 with TRBJ2-2, with 7 bases identical to TRBD1. The CDR3 loop spans 16 amino acids. Germline assignment: CDR1 SGHAT and CDR2 FQNNGV. V gave up 4 bases and J gave up 2 bases; unmatched junction bases: 7. CDR3 DNA sequence: TGTGCCAGCAGCTCGGGACAGTTAATAAACACCGGGGAGCTGTTTTTT. Amino acid sequence: CASSSGQLINTGELFF.

This clonotype was observed at least ten times. CDR3 region: CASKPGTGLNGYTF. CDR3 bases: TGTGCCAGCAAGCCCGGGACAGGGCTGAATGGCTACACCTTC. The J gene is TRBJ1-2, the V gene TRBV27, with 9 bases identical to TRBD1. Germline V gene sequence: CDR1 MNHEY, CDR2 SMNVEV (reference sequence). The CDR3 spans 14 residues. Germline trimming cut 7 bases from V and 6 bases from J; bases unmatched to any gene: 9.

This clonotype has ten or more counts. The rearrangement uses TRBV6-2 or TRBV6-3 and TRBJ2-7, with a possible D match to TRBD1 (6 bases). The V gene's germline CDR1 is MNHEY and CDR2 SVGEGT. The CDR3 has 14 residues. Trimming stripped 6 bases from V and 1 base from J, with 13 bases between. The CDR3 coding sequence is TGTGCCAGCAGCCTCGGACAGAGTTCCTACGAGCAGTACTTC. The encoded protein is CASSLGQSSYEQYF.

This clonotype was recorded at least ten times. The chain is built from TRBV12-3 or TRBV12-4 and TRBJ2-7, with 9 bases matching TRBD2. The CDR3 runs 14 residues. After removal of 4 bases from V and 7 bases from J, the junction contained 8 bases not matched to a gene. The CDR3 bases are TGTGCCAGCAGTTCCCTCAGCGGGAGGCGAGAGCAGTACTTC. This codes for CASSSLSGRREQYF.

In its sample, this clonotype was seen many times. The genes are TRBV6-4 and TRBJ1-5, with D perhaps TRBD1 (5 bases). Germline V gives CDR1 MRHNA, CDR2 SNTAGT. The CDR3 spans 13 residues. V dropped 3 bases and J dropped 6 bases, with 9 bases sitting between them. The CDR3 sequence is CASSEGPGQPQHF. The CDR3 coding sequence is TGTGCCAGCAGTGAGGGGCCAGGTCAGCCCCAGCATTTT.

This clonotype occurred many times. The rearrangement uses TRBV29-1 and TRBJ2-7; 9 bases fit TRBD1. Germline CDR1 is SQVTM and CDR2 is ANQGSEA. This CDR3 comprises 15 residues. Trimming took 4 bases from V and 4 from J; bases not matched to a gene: 11. The CDR3 reads CSVGRPTGGTYEQYF. In nucleotides, the CDR3 is TGCAGCGTTGGACGCCCGACAGGGGGTACGTACGAGCAGTACTTC.

The table lists this clonotype with many counts. The V and J genes are TRBV27 and TRBJ2-7; unclear D gene. Trimming left V 2 bases short and J 0 bases short, with 11 bases between. The CDR3 is 15 amino acids. From germline, CDR1 is MNHEY and CDR2 SMNVEV (reference sequence). The CDR3: CASSLSEHDSYEQYF. CDR3 nucleotide sequence: TGTGCCAGCAGTTTAAGCGAACACGACTCCTACGAGCAGTACTTC.

This clonotype was observed at least ten times. The chain employs TRBV11-2 and TRBJ1-6; no clear D. CDR1 and CDR2 (germline): SGHAT, FQNNGV. This CDR3 spans 13 amino acids. V dropped 3 bases and J dropped 7 bases, with 7 bases sitting between them. The CDR3 reads CASSLAANSPLHF. The CDR3 DNA reads TGTGCCAGCAGCTTGGCAGCCAATTCACCCCTCCACTTT. Drawing the rest from reference TRBV11-2 and TRBJ1-6, the complete variable domain is EAGVAQSPRYKIIEKRQSVAFWCNPISGHATLYWYQQILGQGPKLLIQFQNNGVVDDSQLPKDRFSAERLKGVDSTLKIQPAKLEDSAVYLCASSLAANSPLHFGNGTRLTVT.

The chain joins TRBV7-8 to TRBJ2-5, with TRBD2 matching over 8 bases. V dropped 7 bases and J dropped 5; count of bases not matched to a gene: 6. The CDR3 sequence is 13 residues long. The germline V gene encodes CDR1 SGHVS and CDR2 FQNEAQ. The chain's CDR3 is CASKRGGPETQYF. CDR3 bases: TGTGCCAGCAAACGGGGGGGGCCGGAGACCCAGTACTTC.